The 14 T cell receptor beta chains below come from one sample, sequenced in a study of T cell responses to AZD1222 COVID-19 vaccine (dated by TCRdb to the early 2020s). Preparation of the library involved the immunoSEQ multiplex PCR assay. TCRdb holds this immuneACCESS table with in-frame rearrangements only. Some clones are missing; in checked studies, unresolved V genes explain under half, and the rest has no known cause. A total of some 150,000 clones appear in this sample, roughly 90% of them only once. Of the sample, 3.2% is held by the ten largest clones. This sample's time point label indicates: about 28 days (+/-7) after the second vaccine dose. This specimen consisted of peripheral blood, obtained 28 days after the second AZD1222 dose. Receptors originate from an adult who received the AZD1222 COVID-19 vaccine.

The chain has TRBV24-1 and TRBJ1-2; 8 bases line up with TRBD1. Germline trimming cut 5 bases from V and 5 bases from J; bases unmatched to any gene: 9. The CDR3 runs to 15 residues. The germline CDR1 and CDR2 sequences are KGHDR and SFDVKD. The DNA for the CDR3 is TGTGCCACCAGTGGGACCTCGACAGGGGCGTATGGCTACACCTTC. This encodes CATSGTSTGAYGYTF.

This chain uses TRBV10-3 with TRBJ1-2; TRBD1 matches at 9 bases. The CDR3 has 13 amino acids. The V and J ends lost 7 bases and 3 bases, in that order; junction bases with no gene match: 3. Germline V gene lookup returns CDR1 ENHRY and CDR2 SYGVKD. CDR3 loop: CAITWDRDYGYTF. The CDR3 DNA sequence: TGTGCCATCACCTGGGACAGGGACTATGGCTACACCTTC.

This chain uses TRBV3-1 (or the pseudogene TRBV3-2) with TRBJ2-1; D is unresolved. CDR1 is LGHDT, CDR2 YNNKEL, per germline (reference sequence). The V gene lost 0 bases and the J gene lost 1 base, with 7 bases spanning the gap. The CDR3 covers 15 residues. The CDR3 DNA reads as TGTGCCAGCAGCCAAGACCCGGCATCCTACAATGAGCAGTTCTTC. It translates to CASSQDPASYNEQFF.

CDR3 DNA: TGTGCCAGCAGTGACTCAGGGACCCCTGACAATGAGCAGTTCTTC. Amino acids: CASSDSGTPDNEQFF. The V gene is TRBV6-4, the J gene TRBJ2-1; either TRBD1 or TRBD2 may supply D (5 bases each). Germline V lookup: CDR1 MRHNA, CDR2 SNTAGT. V was trimmed by 0 bases and J by 5 bases, leaving 11 bases between them. This CDR3 comprises 15 residues.

The V gene is TRBV12-3 or TRBV12-4, the J gene TRBJ2-7, with D hard to call. With 6 bases removed from V and 3 bases from J, the gap between germline ends came to 12 bases. The CDR3 covers 13 residues. The CDR3 DNA follows: TGTGCCAGCAGCTCAAGAATTTTCTACGAGCAGTACTTC. Amino acid sequence: CASSSRIFYEQYF.

V and J are TRBV12-5 and TRBJ2-7, with no clear D. Trimming removed 7 bases from V and 1 base from J, with 5 bases in between. The CDR3 is 11 amino acids. Germline V gene data show CDR1 as LGHNT and CDR2 as FRNRAP. The CDR3 is CASAYSYEQYF. CDR3 DNA sequence: TGTGCTAGTGCCTATTCCTACGAGCAGTACTTC.

V gene TRBV30 combines with J gene TRBJ1-4, with D unclear. This CDR3 has 12 amino acids. Trimming pared 4 bases from V and 8 bases from J, leaving 11 bases between. Germline lookup yields CDR1 GTSNPN and CDR2 SVGIG (reference sequence). This chain's CDR3 is CAWTLGREKLFF. The CDR3 region has the DNA TGTGCCTGGACTCTTGGGCGAGAAAAACTGTTTTTT.

The rearrangement links TRBV27 to TRBJ1-5; TRBD1 agrees at 10 bases. From germline, CDR1 is MNHEY and CDR2 SMNVEV (reference sequence). With 5 bases clipped from V and 0 bases from J, the junction kept 13 bases outside the gene matches. This CDR3 comprises 19 residues. The CDR3 nucleotides read TGTGCCAGCAGTCCCTCGACAGGGGGCATCGGATATAGCAATCAGCCCCAGCATTTT. Its protein product is CASSPSTGGIGYSNQPQHF.

This chain joins TRBV19 and TRBJ1-2; D gene unclear. With 9 bases removed from V and 4 bases from J, the gap between germline ends came to 6 bases. The CDR3 loop spans 10 amino acids. Germline lookup yields CDR1 LNHDA and CDR2 SQIVND (reference sequence). CDR3 residues: CASGLYGYTF. The CDR3 DNA follows: TGTGCCAGCGGACTCTATGGCTACACCTTC.

Details on this clone: This specimen includes other DNA sequences encoding the same CDR3. This chain connects TRBV3-1 (or the pseudogene TRBV3-2) to TRBJ1-5; no firm D call. V gave up 3 bases and J gave up 5 bases, with 8 bases separating them. Germline V lookup: CDR1 LGHDT, CDR2 YNNKEL (reference sequence). The CDR3 runs 13 residues. CDR3 region: CASSQGRDQPQHF. In DNA, the CDR3 is TGTGCCAGCAGCCAGGGTAGGGATCAGCCCCAGCATTTT.

This clone came up once. The rearrangement joins TRBV3-1 (or the pseudogene TRBV3-2) to TRBJ1-2; a weak D match, TRBD1 (5 bases). Germline V gene data show CDR1 as LGHDT and CDR2 as YNNKEL (reference sequence). The germline V and J ends were trimmed by 0 bases and 3 bases, with 17 bases remaining between them. This CDR3 spans 17 amino acids. The CDR3: CASSQDTRAYYDYGYTF. The CDR3, as DNA: TGTGCCAGCAGCCAAGATACCAGGGCGTATTATGACTATGGCTACACCTTC.

V and J are TRBV12-3 or TRBV12-4 and TRBJ2-1; maybe TRBD2 (5 bases). The V and J ends lost 3 bases and 10 bases respectively, with 7 bases between them. This CDR3 is built from 11 residues. The CDR3 loop reads CASSFGGEQFF. For the CDR3, the DNA is TGTGCCAGCAGTTTCGGCGGGGAGCAGTTCTTC.

The chain links TRBV7-9 to TRBJ1-2; no clear D gene. The CDR3 loop spans 14 amino acids. Germline values: CDR1 SEHNR, CDR2 FQNEAQ (reference sequence). V lost 5 bases, J lost 2 bases, and 12 bases lay in between. In DNA, the CDR3 is TGTGCCAGCAGCCCCTCGGCTGGGAACTATGGCTACACCTTC. This codes for CASSPSAGNYGYTF.

The count of this clone is one. The chain combines TRBV7-9 with TRBJ2-2, with unresolved D. This CDR3 is 13 amino acids long. Trimming took 5 bases from V and 7 from J, leaving 11 bases between them. Germline loops: CDR1 SEHNR, CDR2 FQNEAQ (reference sequence). As DNA, the CDR3 is TGTGCCAGCAGCCTAAGGTGGGGCGGGGAGCTGTTTTTT. This sequence encodes CASSLRWGGELFF.